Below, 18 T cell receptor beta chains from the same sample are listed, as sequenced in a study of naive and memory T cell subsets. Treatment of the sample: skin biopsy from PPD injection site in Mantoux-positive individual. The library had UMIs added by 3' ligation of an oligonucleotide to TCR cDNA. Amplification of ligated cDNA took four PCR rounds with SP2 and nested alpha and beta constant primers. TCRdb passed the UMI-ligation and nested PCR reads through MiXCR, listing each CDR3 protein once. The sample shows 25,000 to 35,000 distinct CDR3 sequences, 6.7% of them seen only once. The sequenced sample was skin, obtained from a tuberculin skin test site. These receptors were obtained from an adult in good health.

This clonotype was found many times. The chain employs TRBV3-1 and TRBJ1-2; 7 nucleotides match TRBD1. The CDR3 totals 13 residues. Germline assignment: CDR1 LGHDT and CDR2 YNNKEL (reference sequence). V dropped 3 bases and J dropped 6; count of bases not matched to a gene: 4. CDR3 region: CASSHRGHDGYTF. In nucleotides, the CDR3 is TGTGCCAGCAGCCATAGGGGGCATGATGGCTACACCTTC. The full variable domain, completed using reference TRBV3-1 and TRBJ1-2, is DTAVSQTPKYLVTQMGNDKSIKCEQNLGHDTMYWYKQDSKKFLKIMFSYNNKELIINETVPNRFSPKSPDKAHLNLHINSLELGDSAVYFCASSHRGHDGYTFGSGTRLTVV.

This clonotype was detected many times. This CDR3 reads CASSLGQGKAFF. The CDR3 DNA follows: TGTGCCAGCAGCCTGGGACAGGGGAAAGCTTTCTTT. V is TRBV5-5 and J is TRBJ1-1, with 10 bases fitting TRBD1. Per germline, CDR1 SGHKS and CDR2 YYEKEE (reference sequence). The CDR3 runs to 12 residues. With 4 bases clipped from V and 9 bases from J, the junction kept 3 bases outside the gene matches.

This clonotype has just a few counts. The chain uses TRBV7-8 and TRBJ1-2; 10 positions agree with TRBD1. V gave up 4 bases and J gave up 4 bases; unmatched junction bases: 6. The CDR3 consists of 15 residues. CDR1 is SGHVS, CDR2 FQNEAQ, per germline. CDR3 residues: CASSSTGGASYGYTF. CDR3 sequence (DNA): TGTGCCAGCAGCTCGACAGGGGGCGCTTCCTATGGCTACACCTTC.

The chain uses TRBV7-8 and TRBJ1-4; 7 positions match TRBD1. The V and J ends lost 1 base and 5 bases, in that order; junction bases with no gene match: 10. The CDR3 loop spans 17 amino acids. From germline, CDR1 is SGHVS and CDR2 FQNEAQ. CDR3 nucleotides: TGTGCCAGCAGCTTAGTTTTTCTGGGACAGAAGAATGAAAAACTGTTTTTT. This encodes CASSLVFLGQKNEKLFF.

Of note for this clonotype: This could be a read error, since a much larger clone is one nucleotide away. The CDR3 loop reads CASSPSLGQGTYEQNF. CDR3 coding DNA: TGTGCCAGCTCACCAAGTCTGGGACAGGGGACCTACGAGCAGAACTTC. This chain uses TRBV18 with TRBJ2-7; the match to TRBD1 covers 10 bases. CDR3 length: 16 amino acids. The germline V gene has CDR1 KGHSH and CDR2 LQKENI.

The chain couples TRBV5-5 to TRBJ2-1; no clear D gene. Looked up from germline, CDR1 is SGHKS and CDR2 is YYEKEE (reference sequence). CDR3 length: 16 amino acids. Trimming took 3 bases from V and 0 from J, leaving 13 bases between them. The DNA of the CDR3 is TGTGCCAGCAGCTCGACCCCTAGGGCCTCCTACAATGAGCAGTTCTTC. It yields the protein CASSSTPRASYNEQFF.

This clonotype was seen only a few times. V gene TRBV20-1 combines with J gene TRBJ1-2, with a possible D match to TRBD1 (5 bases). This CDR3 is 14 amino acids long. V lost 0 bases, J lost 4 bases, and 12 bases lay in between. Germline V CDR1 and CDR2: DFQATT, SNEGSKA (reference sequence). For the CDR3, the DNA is TGCAGTGCTAGAGATGGCCAGGGCCCCTATGGCTACACCTTC. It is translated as CSARDGQGPYGYTF.

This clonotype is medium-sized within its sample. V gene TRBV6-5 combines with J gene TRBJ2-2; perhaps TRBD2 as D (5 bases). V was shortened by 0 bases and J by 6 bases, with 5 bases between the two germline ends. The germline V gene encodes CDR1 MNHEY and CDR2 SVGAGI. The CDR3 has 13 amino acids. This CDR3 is CASSYSRAGELFF. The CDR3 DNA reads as TGTGCCAGCAGTTACTCGAGGGCCGGGGAGCTGTTTTTT.

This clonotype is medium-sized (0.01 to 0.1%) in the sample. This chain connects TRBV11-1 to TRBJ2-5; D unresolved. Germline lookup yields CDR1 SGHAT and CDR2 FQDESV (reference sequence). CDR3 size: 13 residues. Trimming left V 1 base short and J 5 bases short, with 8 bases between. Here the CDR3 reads CASSLGAGETQYF. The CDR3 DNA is TGTGCCAGCAGCTTAGGGGCTGGGGAGACCCAGTACTTC.

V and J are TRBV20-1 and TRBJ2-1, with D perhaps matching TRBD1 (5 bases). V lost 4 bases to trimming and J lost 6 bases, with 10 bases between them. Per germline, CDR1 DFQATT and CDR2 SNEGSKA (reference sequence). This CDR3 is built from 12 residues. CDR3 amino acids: CSATTQGNEQFF. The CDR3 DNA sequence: TGCAGTGCTACCACTCAGGGCAATGAGCAGTTCTTC.

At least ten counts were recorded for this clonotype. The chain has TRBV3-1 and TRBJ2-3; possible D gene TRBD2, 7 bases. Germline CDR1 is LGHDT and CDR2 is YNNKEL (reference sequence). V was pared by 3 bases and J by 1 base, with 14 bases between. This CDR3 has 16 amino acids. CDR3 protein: CASSQPAGARTDTQYF. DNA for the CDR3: TGTGCCAGCAGCCAGCCGGCGGGGGCGCGCACAGATACGCAGTATTTT.

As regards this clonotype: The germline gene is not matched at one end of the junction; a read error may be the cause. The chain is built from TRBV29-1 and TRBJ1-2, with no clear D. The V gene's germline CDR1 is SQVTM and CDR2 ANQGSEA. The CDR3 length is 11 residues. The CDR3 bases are TGCAGCGTTGATGGGAGGTATGGCGACACCTTC. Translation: CSVDGRYGDTF.

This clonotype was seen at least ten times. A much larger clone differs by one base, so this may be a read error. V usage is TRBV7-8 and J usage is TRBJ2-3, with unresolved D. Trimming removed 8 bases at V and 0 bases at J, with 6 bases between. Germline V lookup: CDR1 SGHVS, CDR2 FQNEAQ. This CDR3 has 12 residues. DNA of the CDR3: TGTGCCAGCGGCCGAAGCACAGATACGCAGTATTTT. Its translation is CASGRSTDTQYF.

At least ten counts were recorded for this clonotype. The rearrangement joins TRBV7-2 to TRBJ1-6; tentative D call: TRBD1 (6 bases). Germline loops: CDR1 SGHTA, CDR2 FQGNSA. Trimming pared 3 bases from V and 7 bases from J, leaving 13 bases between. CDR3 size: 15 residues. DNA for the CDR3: TGTGCCAGCAGCTTTTCCTGGACAGTGAATTCACCCCTCCACTTT. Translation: CASSFSWTVNSPLHF. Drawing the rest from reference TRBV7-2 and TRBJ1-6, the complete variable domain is GAGVSQSPSNKVTEKGKDVELRCDPISGHTALYWYRQSLGQGLEFLIYFQGNSAPDKSGLPSDRFSAERTGGSVSTLTIQRTQQEDSAVYLCASSFSWTVNSPLHFGNGTRLTVT.

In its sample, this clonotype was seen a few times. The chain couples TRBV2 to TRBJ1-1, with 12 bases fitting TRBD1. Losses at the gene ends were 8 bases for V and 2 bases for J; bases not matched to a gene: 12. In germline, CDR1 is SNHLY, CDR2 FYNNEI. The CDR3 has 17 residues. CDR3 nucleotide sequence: TGTGCCAGCGGTTATGAACGGGACAGGGGGCTAAACACTGAAGCTTTCTTT. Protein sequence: CASGYERDRGLNTEAFF.

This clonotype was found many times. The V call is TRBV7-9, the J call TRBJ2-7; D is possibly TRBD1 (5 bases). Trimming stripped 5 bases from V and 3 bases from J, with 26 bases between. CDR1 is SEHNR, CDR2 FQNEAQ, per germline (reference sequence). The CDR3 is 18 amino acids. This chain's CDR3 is CASSHSPRPQGSLYEQYF. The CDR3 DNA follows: TGTGCCAGCAGCCATAGCCCAAGACCCCAGGGAAGTCTCTACGAGCAGTACTTC. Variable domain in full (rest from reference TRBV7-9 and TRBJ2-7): DTGVSQNPRHKITKRGQNVTFRCDPISEHNRLYWYRQTLGQGPEFLTYFQNEAQLEKSRLLSDRFSAERPKGSFSTLEIQRTEQGDSAMYLCASSHSPRPQGSLYEQYFGPGTRLTVT.

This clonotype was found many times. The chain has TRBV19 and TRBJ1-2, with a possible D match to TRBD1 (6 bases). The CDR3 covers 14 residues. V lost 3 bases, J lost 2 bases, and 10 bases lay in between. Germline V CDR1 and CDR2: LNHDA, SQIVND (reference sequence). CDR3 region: CASSIRGVNYGYTF. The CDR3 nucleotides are TGTGCCAGTAGTATCAGGGGAGTCAACTATGGCTACACCTTC. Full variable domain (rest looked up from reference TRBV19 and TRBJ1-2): DGGITQSPKYLFRKEGQNVTLSCEQNLNHDAMYWYRQDPGQGLRLIYYSQIVNDFQKGDIAEGYSVSREKKESFPLTVTSAQKNPTAFYLCASSIRGVNYGYTFGSGTRLTVV.

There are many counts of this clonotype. CDR3 loop: CATSEEETQYF. The CDR3 nucleotides read TGTGCCACCAGCGAGGAGGAGACCCAGTACTTC. The genes are TRBV15 and TRBJ2-5; no reliable D call. V was trimmed by 5 bases and J by 5 bases, leaving 6 bases between them. The CDR3 extends over 11 amino acids. Germline-derived CDR1 and CDR2 are LNHNV and YYDKDF (reference sequence).